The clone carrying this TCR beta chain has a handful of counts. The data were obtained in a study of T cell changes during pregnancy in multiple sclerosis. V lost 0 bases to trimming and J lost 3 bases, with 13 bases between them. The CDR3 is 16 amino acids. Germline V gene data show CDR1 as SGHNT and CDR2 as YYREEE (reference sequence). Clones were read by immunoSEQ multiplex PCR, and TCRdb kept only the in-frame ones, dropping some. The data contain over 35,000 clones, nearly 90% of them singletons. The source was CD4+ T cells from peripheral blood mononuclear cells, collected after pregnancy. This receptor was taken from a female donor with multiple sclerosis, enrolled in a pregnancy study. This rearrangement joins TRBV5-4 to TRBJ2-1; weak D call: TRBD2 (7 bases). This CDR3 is CASSLGGGGHYNEQFF. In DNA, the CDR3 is TGTGCCAGCAGCTTGGGGGGCGGGGGCCACTACAATGAGCAGTTCTTC.